The 30 T cell receptor beta chains presented below share a single source sample, sequenced in a study of somatic mutations in cytotoxic T cells in rheumatoid arthritis. Profiled with immunoSEQ multiplex PCR; TCRdb holds only in-frame clones, not every one. The sample contains 20,000 to 25,000 clones, just under 80% of which appear only once. The sample consisted of CD8+ T cells sorted from blood. Every receptor here comes from an adult with rheumatoid arthritis.

The rearrangement links TRBV5-6 to TRBJ1-3, with TRBD1 as a possible D gene (6 bases). Between the trimmed V and J ends, which lost 3 bases and 0 bases, there was a span of 13 bases. CDR1 SGHDT and CDR2 YYEEEE come from the germline V gene. This CDR3 has 16 residues. The CDR3 DNA sequence: TGTGCCAGCAGCTGGCGACAGGTGCTCTCTGGAAACACCATATATTTT. Protein product: CASSWRQVLSGNTIYF.

The chain recombines TRBV30 with TRBJ2-7; D gene unclear. CDR3 length: 12 residues. V lost 1 base, J lost 6 bases, and 10 bases lay in between. CDR1 is GTSNPN and CDR2 is SVGIG in the germline V gene (reference sequence). Here the CDR3 reads CAWSDGVSEQYF. The CDR3 DNA reads TGTGCCTGGAGTGACGGAGTTAGCGAGCAGTACTTC.

This clone occurred a few times. The V gene is TRBV19, the J gene TRBJ2-7; D ambiguous. CDR1 and CDR2 (germline): LNHDA, SQIVND (reference sequence). With 6 bases removed from V and 7 bases from J, the gap between germline ends came to 16 bases. The CDR3 length is 13 residues. The CDR3 nucleotides read TGTGCCAGTAGCATCTCGGGTCGCCGGGAGCAGTACTTC. Amino acid sequence: CASSISGRREQYF.

The V call is TRBV4-2, the J call TRBJ1-6, with a weak D call TRBD1 (5 bases). Per the germline V gene, CDR1 is LGHNA and CDR2 is YNFKEQ. This CDR3 contains 16 residues. Trimming stripped 1 base from V and 3 bases from J, with 10 bases between. The CDR3 spells CASSQAGQGYNSPLHF. The CDR3 nucleotides read TGTGCCAGCAGCCAAGCAGGGCAGGGCTATAATTCACCCCTCCACTTT.

V is TRBV6-5 and J is TRBJ1-5, with no clear D. The V and J ends lost 0 bases and 6 bases respectively, with 6 bases between them. The CDR3 is 13 residues long. Per germline, CDR1 MNHEY and CDR2 SVGAGI. Here the CDR3 reads CASSYSAGQPQHF. The CDR3 DNA reads TGTGCCAGCAGTTACTCGGCGGGTCAGCCCCAGCATTTT.

V usage is TRBV6-5 and J usage is TRBJ1-1; a weak D match, TRBD1 (6 bases). Trimming took 6 bases from V and 0 from J, leaving 11 bases between them. This CDR3 contains 14 residues. CDR1 MNHEY and CDR2 SVGAGI come from the germline V gene. CDR3 coding DNA: TGTGCCAGCAGCCCTAGGACAGTGAACACTGAAGCTTTCTTT. Protein product: CASSPRTVNTEAFF.

In its sample, this clone is medium-sized. The rearrangement joins TRBV2 to TRBJ1-6; a weak D match, TRBD1 (5 bases). CDR1 and CDR2 from the germline V gene are SNHLY and FYNNEI. The CDR3 is made up of 12 amino acids. Trimming removed 7 bases at V and 7 bases at J, with 8 bases between. The CDR3 reads CASIEGNSPLHF. CDR3 coding DNA: TGTGCCAGCATTGAGGGGAATTCACCCCTCCACTTT.

This clone was seen more than once but under ten times. The chain combines TRBV27 with TRBJ1-1; weak D call: TRBD1 (5 bases). Trimming removed 0 bases at V and 0 bases at J, with 8 bases between. Germline CDR1 is MNHEY and CDR2 is SMNVEV (reference sequence). The CDR3 length is 15 residues. The CDR3 nucleotides read TGTGCCAGCAGTTTATCAGGGGCGATGAACACTGAAGCTTTCTTT. It codes for CASSLSGAMNTEAFF.

The V gene is TRBV9, the J gene TRBJ2-2; D is unclear. V lost 4 bases, J lost 6 bases, and 7 bases lay in between. Germline CDR1 reads SGDLS; CDR2 reads YYNGEE. The CDR3 sequence is 12 residues long. The CDR3 DNA is TGTGCCAGCAGCCCCGGAGCCGGGGAGCTGTTTTTT. This sequence encodes CASSPGAGELFF.

The chain couples TRBV27 to TRBJ2-1; D possibly corresponds to TRBD2 (5 bases). CDR1 and CDR2 (germline): MNHEY, SMNVEV (reference sequence). V gave up 5 bases and J gave up 3 bases, with 14 bases separating them. This CDR3 is built from 15 residues. The CDR3 coding sequence is TGTGCCAGCAGTGCACCTACTAGGAGCTACAATGAGCAGTTCTTC. It is translated as CASSAPTRSYNEQFF.

This chain joins TRBV19 and TRBJ2-7; TRBD2 is a possible D gene (5 bases). This CDR3 is built from 14 residues. V was clipped by 5 bases and J by 5 bases, with 16 bases between them. Germline assignment: CDR1 LNHDA and CDR2 SQIVND (reference sequence). CDR3 residues: CASSGGYRSHEQYF. Here the CDR3 DNA reads TGTGCCAGTAGTGGCGGGTATCGAAGCCACGAGCAGTACTTC.

This clone was observed a handful of times. This chain uses TRBV19 with TRBJ1-4; D unclear. V was trimmed by 5 bases and J by 8 bases, leaving 21 bases between them. The germline gives CDR1 LNHDA, CDR2 SQIVND (reference sequence). The CDR3 has 16 residues. This CDR3 is CASSLAPPRSKEKLFF. CDR3 sequence (DNA): TGTGCCAGTAGTTTAGCACCGCCGAGGTCGAAGGAAAAACTGTTTTTT.

The chain recombines TRBV27 with TRBJ2-2; TRBD2 matches at 12 bases. V lost 6 bases and J lost 6; bases outside the gene matches: 5. Germline values: CDR1 MNHEY, CDR2 SMNVEV (reference sequence). This CDR3 contains 15 residues. This CDR3 reads CASRSSGGAPGELFF. CDR3 coding DNA: TGTGCCAGCAGATCTAGCGGGGGGGCCCCCGGGGAGCTGTTTTTT.

This rearrangement joins TRBV6-5 to TRBJ2-5; 7 bases are a match to TRBD1. V was clipped by 9 bases and J by 5 bases; unmatched bases: 12. CDR1 MNHEY and CDR2 SVGAGI come from the germline V gene. This CDR3 spans 14 amino acids. CDR3 residues: CASRTGAYRETQYF. CDR3 bases: TGTGCCAGTAGGACAGGCGCGTATCGGGAGACCCAGTACTTC.

The chain carries TRBV12-5 and TRBJ1-6, with D perhaps matching TRBD1 (6 bases). Trimming shortened V by 1 base and J by 10 bases, and 17 bases separated the two germline ends. The CDR3 contains 16 residues. CDR1 and CDR2 from the germline V gene are LGHNT and FRNRAP. The CDR3 bases are TGTGCTAGTGGTTTGGGCCCCGTCAGGGGAGGATCACCCCTCCACTTT. Translated: CASGLGPVRGGSPLHF.

The chain couples TRBV15 to TRBJ1-1; D call uncertain. V was cut by 1 base and J by 4 bases, with 13 bases left in between. The germline gives CDR1 LNHNV, CDR2 YYDKDF (reference sequence). The CDR3 length is 15 residues. The CDR3 bases are TGTGCCACCAGCAGAGTACGGCAGGATGTCACTGAAGCTTTCTTT. Its protein is CATSRVRQDVTEAFF.

The chain employs TRBV7-9 and TRBJ1-2; D call uncertain. Germline V gives CDR1 SEHNR, CDR2 FQNEAQ (reference sequence). With 5 bases removed from V and 0 bases from J, the gap between germline ends came to 16 bases. The CDR3 consists of 16 residues. The CDR3 DNA is TGTGCCAGCAGCCCTCCCCAAGCGTGGGCTAACTATGGCTACACCTTC. Amino acid sequence: CASSPPQAWANYGYTF. Variable domain in full (rest from reference TRBV7-9 and TRBJ1-2): DTGVSQNPRHKITKRGQNVTFRCDPISEHNRLYWYRQTLGQGPEFLTYFQNEAQLEKSRLLSDRFSAERPKGSFSTLEIQRTEQGDSAMYLCASSPPQAWANYGYTFGSGTRLTVV.

This clone was seen just once. This chain joins TRBV4-3 and TRBJ1-1; D call uncertain. The germline gives CDR1 LGHNA, CDR2 YSLEER. This CDR3 is built from 15 residues. Trimming shortened V by 0 bases and J by 8 bases, and 16 bases separated the two germline ends. CDR3 bases: TGCGCCAGCAGCCAAGATCCACCCAGTCCCGCGGAAGCTTTCTTT. Amino acid sequence: CASSQDPPSPAEAFF.

The rearrangement links TRBV9 to TRBJ2-7, with 7 bases fitting TRBD2. The CDR3 runs to 16 residues. Germline V gene sequence: CDR1 SGDLS, CDR2 YYNGEE. The ends lost 4 bases at V and 6 bases at J; junction bases unmatched: 16. CDR3 amino acids: CASSPRTSTNLGEQYF. The CDR3 bases are TGTGCCAGCAGCCCGAGGACTAGTACCAACCTGGGCGAGCAGTACTTC. Filled out from reference TRBV9 and TRBJ2-7, the complete variable domain reads DSGVTQTPKHLITATGQRVTLRCSPRSGDLSVYWYQQSLDQGLQFLIQYYNGEERAKGNILERFSAQQFPDLHSELNLSSLELGDSALYFCASSPRTSTNLGEQYFGPGTRLTVT.

This clone occurred a few times. CDR3 nucleotides: TGCGCCAGCAGCCAAGGGACAGGCCGAAATTCACCCCTCCACTTT. This sequence encodes CASSQGTGRNSPLHF. The gene calls are TRBV4-1 and TRBJ1-6, with 7 bases that match TRBD1. This CDR3 contains 15 residues. Germline values: CDR1 MGHRA, CDR2 YSYEKL. V trimming: 1 base; J trimming: 7 bases; junction bases outside the gene matches: 4.

The chain carries TRBV13 and TRBJ2-1; tentatively, D is TRBD1 (6 bases). Germline-derived CDR1 and CDR2 are PRHDT and FYEKMQ (reference sequence). V dropped 8 bases and J dropped 12 bases, with 17 bases sitting between them. The CDR3 spans 12 residues. The CDR3, as DNA: TGTGCCAGCGGGATGGGGGCGACCGTGCAGTTCTTC. Translation gives CASGMGATVQFF. Based on the CDR3 plus reference TRBV13 and TRBJ2-1, the full variable domain is AAGVIQSPRHLIKEKRETATLKCYPIPRHDTVYWYQQGPGQDPQFLISFYEKMQSDKGSIPDRFSAQQFSDYHSELNMSSLELGDSALYFCASGMGATVQFFGPGTRLTVL.

The genes are TRBV7-6 and TRBJ1-1; D unclear. Germline lookup yields CDR1 SGHVS and CDR2 FNYEAQ. CDR3 length: 13 residues. Trimming removed 2 bases at V and 6 bases at J, with 10 bases between. CDR3 protein: CASSLSLRAEAFF. CDR3 coding DNA: TGTGCCAGCAGCTTAAGCCTTCGGGCTGAAGCTTTCTTT.

This chain uses TRBV7-6 with TRBJ2-6; no firm D call. Germline loops: CDR1 SGHVS, CDR2 FNYEAQ. CDR3 size: 12 residues. V dropped 5 bases and J dropped 4 bases, with 3 bases sitting between them. The CDR3: CASSPGANVLTF. The CDR3 nucleotides are TGTGCCAGCAGCCCGGGGGCCAACGTCCTGACTTTC.

This chain uses TRBV29-1 with TRBJ2-5, with a tentative D call TRBD1 (6 bases). This CDR3 is built from 14 residues. V dropped 6 bases and J dropped 1 base, with 15 bases sitting between them. Germline V gene data show CDR1 as SQVTM and CDR2 as ANQGSEA. Written as DNA, the CDR3 is TGCAGCGTCGGACACTCAGGGGCCCAAGAGACCCAGTACTTC. This gives the protein CSVGHSGAQETQYF.

The chain carries TRBV7-7 and TRBJ2-5; 8 bases match TRBD1. Trimming at V came to 1 base and at J to 5 bases, leaving 3 bases not matched to a gene. Germline V CDR1 and CDR2: SSHAT, FNYEAQ (reference sequence). This CDR3 is built from 14 residues. The CDR3 loop is CASSLGTGRETQYF. In nucleotides, the CDR3 is TGTGCCAGCAGCTTAGGGACAGGGAGGGAGACCCAGTACTTC.

This clone was found once. In nucleotides, the CDR3 is TGTGCCGCTGGAGTAGCGGGTAGCTCCTACGAGCAGTACTTC. This encodes CAAGVAGSSYEQYF. V is TRBV27 and J is TRBJ2-7, with 7 bases identical to TRBD2. The CDR3 runs 14 residues. Germline V gene data show CDR1 as MNHEY and CDR2 as SMNVEV (reference sequence). V was pared by 11 bases and J by 0 bases, with 10 bases of the junction left unmatched.

The chain recombines TRBV7-6 with TRBJ2-7, with D perhaps given as TRBD1 or TRBD2 (5 bases each). CDR3 length: 16 amino acids. Deletions cut 2 bases from V and 1 base from J, with 15 bases between. In germline, CDR1 is SGHVS, CDR2 FNYEAQ. The CDR3 region has the DNA TGTGCCAGCAGCTTAAGTGGGTGGGACGGATCCTACGAGCAGTACTTC. The encoded protein is CASSLSGWDGSYEQYF.

The chain combines TRBV9 with TRBJ1-3; no firm D call. Germline CDR1 and CDR2: SGDLS and YYNGEE. The CDR3 is 13 residues long. Trimming cost V 4 bases and J 0 bases, with 5 bases left between them. The CDR3 DNA sequence: TGTGCCAGCAGCCCCCACTCTGGAAACACCATATATTTT. The encoded protein is CASSPHSGNTIYF.

CDR3 DNA sequence: TGTGCCACCAGCAGTACTACCTCTCCAAACACAGATACGCAGTATTTT. This codes for CATSSTTSPNTDTQYF. V gene TRBV15 combines with J gene TRBJ2-3; D not resolved. Germline CDR1 LNHNV, CDR2 YYDKDF (reference sequence). Trimming cost V 3 bases and J 2 bases, with 15 bases left between them. The CDR3 has 16 amino acids.

This chain connects TRBV5-5 to TRBJ2-1; TRBD2 matches 13 bases. Germline CDR1 SGHKS, CDR2 YYEKEE (reference sequence). Trimming at V came to 4 bases and at J to 6 bases, leaving 4 bases not matched to a gene. This CDR3 is 15 amino acids long. CDR3 loop: CASSRTSGSLNEQFF. CDR3 bases: TGTGCCAGCAGCCGGACTAGCGGGAGCCTCAATGAGCAGTTCTTC.